The 28 T cell receptor beta chains below were found in one sample sequenced in a study of T cell clonality in common variable immunodeficiency. These receptors' antigens are unknown. General study results and limits: In common variable immunodeficiency, TCR beta chains reportedly carried fewer deletions and N-nucleotide insertions.

Profiling relied on immunoSEQ multiplex PCR, and the TCRdb table lists in-frame clones only, not all of them. This sample has some 25,000 clones and no singletons, with roughly 8.8% in the ten largest. The specimen was peripheral blood mononuclear cells. The receptors were gathered from a human donor with common variable immunodeficiency.

This clone was picked up a small number of times. The read ends 3 residues shy of where the CDR3 ends; the end is completed using the germline J gene. The chain carries TRBV6-2 or TRBV6-3 and TRBJ2-7, with TRBD2 matching over 11 bases. V trimming: 8 bases; J trimming: 4 bases; junction bases outside the gene matches: 4. From germline, CDR1 is MNHEY and CDR2 SVGEGT. The CDR3 spans 13 residues. CDR3 bases read: TGTGCCAGCCGGCCTAGCGGGAGGTACGAG. Its translation is CASRPSGRYE. The whole CDR3 reads CASRPSGRYEQYF.

With regard to this clone: The read finishes 3 residues shy of the CDR3 end, and the germline J gene is used to complete it. The chain uses TRBV7-9 and TRBJ2-1, with TRBD1 matching 8 bases. The junction had 6 bases not matched to a gene; V was cut back by 5 bases and J by 3 bases. In germline, CDR1 is SEHNR, CDR2 FQNEAQ (reference sequence). The CDR3 runs to 15 residues. CDR3 DNA, as far as it was read: TGTGCCAGCAGCGCCGGACAGGGTGTCTACAATGAG. This codes for CASSAGQGVYNE. The whole CDR3 sequence reads CASSAGQGVYNEQFF.

This clone was observed a few times. With the read ending 3 residues before the CDR3 end, the germline J gene is used to fill in that end. The chain carries TRBV10-2 and TRBJ1-1, with D uncertain. The CDR3 consists of 12 residues. The ends were cut back, 6 bases at V and 2 bases at J, with 7 bases in the middle. Germline assignment: CDR1 WSHSY and CDR2 SAAADI. The sequenced CDR3 bases are TGCGCCAGCAGCCCTACTAACACTGAA. This translates into CASSPTNTE. The full CDR3 protein reads CASSPTNTEAFF.

This clone was seen more than once but under ten times. Read coverage stops 3 residues before the CDR3 terminus; the germline J gene supplies the remainder. The gene calls are TRBV2 and TRBJ1-4, with D possibly TRBD1 on 5 matching bases. Germline V lookup: CDR1 SNHLY, CDR2 FYNNEI. Trimming took off 5 bases at V and 7 bases at J, with 11 bases between the two ends. The length of the CDR3 is 13 residues. The sequenced part of the CDR3 DNA is TGTGCCAGCAGTCGGGCCGGGGGTGAAAAA. It yields the protein CASSRAGGEK. The CDR3, in full, reads CASSRAGGEKLFF.

Only a few counts were recorded for this clone. Relative to the germline gene, one junction end is altered; a read error may explain this. The sequenced part of the CDR3 DNA is TGTTCCAGCAGCTTAATAGGGGCAGATACG. Translating it yields CSSSLIGADT. The whole CDR3 reads CSSSLIGADTQYF. V usage is TRBV7-9 and J usage is TRBJ2-3, with D possibly TRBD1 on 5 matching bases. From the germline J gene comes the end of the CDR3, since the read stops 3 residues before it. Germline V lookup: CDR1 SEHNR, CDR2 FQNEAQ (reference sequence). This CDR3 comprises 13 residues.

For this clone: The read comes to an end 3 residues before the CDR3 does, leaving the germline J gene to fill in the end. The chain joins TRBV18 to TRBJ1-1; D is unresolved. Germline V gene lookup returns CDR1 KGHSH and CDR2 LQKENI. The V gene lost 6 bases and the J gene lost 1 base, with 9 bases spanning the gap. This CDR3 spans 13 amino acids. CDR3 DNA, as far as it was read: TGTGCCAGCTCCCTTACACAGAACACTGAA. Its translation: CASSLTQNTE. The CDR3 as a whole reads CASSLTQNTEAFF.

A note on this clone: The CDR3 goes on 3 residues after the read ends, and that part is filled in from the germline J gene. The gene calls are TRBV25-1 and TRBJ2-5; D is undetermined. This CDR3 region has 12 residues. In germline, CDR1 is MGHDK, CDR2 SYGVNS. The CDR3 DNA, read in part, is TGTGCCAGCAGTGAAGACACTTCCACC. It translates to CASSEDTST. The full CDR3 is CASSEDTSTQYF.

The CDR3 loop reads CASSVEQGSVGGTIYF. The CDR3 bases that were read are TGTGCCAGTAGTGTCGAACAGGGTTCAGTCGGAGGAACC. The chain employs TRBV19 and TRBJ1-3; perhaps TRBD1 as D (6 bases). The read gets to within 3 residues of the CDR3 end, and the germline J gene fills in the rest. The CDR3 contains 16 residues. The germline V gene encodes CDR1 LNHDA and CDR2 SQIVND (reference sequence).

This clone is judged medium-sized. The sequence runs out 3 residues before the end of the CDR3; the remainder is reconstructed from the germline J gene. The chain links TRBV5-1 to TRBJ2-3; D gene ambiguous. The V gene's germline CDR1 is SGHRS and CDR2 YFSETQ. CDR3 size: 13 residues. The ends were cut back, 7 bases at V and 6 bases at J, with 15 bases in the middle. This CDR3 reads CASHLNRADTQYF. Incomplete CDR3 DNA: TGCGCCAGCCATCTGAACCGCGCGGATACG.

In regard to this clone: The read finishes 3 residues shy of the CDR3 end, and the germline J gene is used to complete it. The V gene is TRBV19, the J gene TRBJ1-2, with TRBD1 as a possible D gene (6 bases). CDR3 length equals 12 residues. V lost 6 bases to trimming and J lost 1 base, with 6 bases between them. Germline CDR1 LNHDA, CDR2 SQIVND (reference sequence). The part of the CDR3 DNA that was read is TGTGCCAGTAGCAGGGGTAACTATGGC. This codes for CASSRGNYG. From start to end, the CDR3 is CASSRGNYGYTF.

This clone was seen only a few times. The CDR3 loop reads CASSRSLAGTDTQYF. CDR3 DNA, as far as it was read: TGCGCCAGCAGCCGTAGTCTAGCGGGCACAGATACG. The chain joins TRBV5-1 to TRBJ2-3; 7 nucleotides line up with TRBD2. The CDR3 goes on 3 residues after the read ends, and that part is filled in from the germline J gene. This CDR3 region has 15 residues. The trim removed 4 bases at V and 1 base at J, leaving 6 bases unmatched. Per germline, CDR1 SGHRS and CDR2 YFSETQ.

A word on this clone: The read falls 3 residues short of the CDR3 end, and the missing part is taken from the germline J gene. This chain joins TRBV19 and TRBJ2-3, with a weak D call TRBD1 (5 bases). CDR1 and CDR2 from the germline V gene are LNHDA and SQIVND (reference sequence). The CDR3 is made up of 14 amino acids. V lost 7 bases, J lost 0 bases, and 11 bases lay in between. The sequenced CDR3 bases are TGTGCCAGTAACCCAGGGCCTAGCACAGATACG. This gives the protein CASNPGPSTDT. The CDR3 in full is CASNPGPSTDTQYF.

This clone was recorded a few times. This CDR3 reads CASSNQAGSGNTIYF. Incomplete CDR3 DNA: TGTGCCAGTAGTAATCAGGCGGGCTCTGGAAACACC. The chain carries TRBV19 and TRBJ1-3; D gene uncertain. The read halts 3 residues ahead of the CDR3 end, with the missing end drawn from the germline J gene. Germline CDR1 LNHDA, CDR2 SQIVND (reference sequence). V was trimmed by 4 bases and J by 0 bases, leaving 10 bases between them. The CDR3 spans 15 residues. The variable domain in full, completed from reference TRBV19 and TRBJ1-3, reads DGGITQSPKYLFRKEGQNVTLSCEQNLNHDAMYWYRQDPGQGLRLIYYSQIVNDFQKGDIAEGYSVSREKKESFPLTVTSAQKNPTAFYLCASSNQAGSGNTIYFGEGSWLTVV.

Details on this clone: The read halts 3 residues ahead of the CDR3 end, with the missing end drawn from the germline J gene. V is TRBV5-1 and J is TRBJ2-7, with 10 bases that match TRBD2. The CDR3 length is 15 residues. CDR1 is SGHRS, CDR2 YFSETQ, per germline. Trimming took 4 bases from V and 4 from J; bases not matched to a gene: 8. The part of the CDR3 DNA that was read is TGCGCCAGCAGCCCGGGACTAGCGAATAAGTACGAG. Its translation: CASSPGLANKYE. The complete CDR3 sequence is CASSPGLANKYEQYF.

This clone was observed many times. The read comes to an end 3 residues before the CDR3 does, leaving the germline J gene to fill in the end. V usage is TRBV6-1 and J usage is TRBJ1-4; tentative D call: TRBD1 (5 bases). Trimming removed 3 bases from V and 8 bases from J, with 13 bases in between. The CDR3 runs 14 residues. CDR1 and CDR2 (germline): MNHNS, SASEGT. Incomplete CDR3 DNA: TGTGCCAGCAGTGATTGGGACTTAGCGGAAAAA. Protein sequence: CASSDWDLAEK. The entire CDR3 is CASSDWDLAEKLFF.

This clone occurred a few times. The CDR3 end falls 3 residues outside the read, so it is completed with the germline J gene. The chain recombines TRBV5-1 with TRBJ2-1, with TRBD2 as a possible D gene (5 bases). Germline V CDR1 and CDR2: SGHRS, YFSETQ. This CDR3 is 15 amino acids long. Trimming shortened V by 4 bases and J by 6 bases, and 17 bases separated the two germline ends. Here the CDR3 reads CASSPTSGVSNEQFF. The part of the CDR3 DNA that was read is TGCGCCAGCAGCCCAACATCCGGGGTGAGCAATGAG.

Turning to this clone: Sequencing ends 3 residues short of the CDR3 end; the germline J gene provides the rest. V is TRBV5-1 and J is TRBJ2-3; maybe TRBD2 (6 bases). The CDR3 length is 13 residues. Germline V CDR1 and CDR2: SGHRS, YFSETQ. V shed 4 bases and J shed 4 bases, with 10 bases lying between them. CDR3 DNA, as far as it was read: TGCGCCAGCAGCCCGTCTAGCGCAGATACG. This codes for CASSPSSADT. The entire CDR3 is CASSPSSADTQYF. Full variable domain (rest looked up from reference TRBV5-1 and TRBJ2-3): KAGVTQTPRYLIKTRGQQVTLSCSPISGHRSVSWYQQTPGQGLQFLFEYFSETQRNKGNFPGRFSGRQFSNSRSEMNVSTLELGDSALYLCASSPSSADTQYFGPGTRLTVL.

This clone was seen many times. The CDR3 end is not reached by the read, which stops 3 residues before it; the germline J gene fills it in. The rearrangement links TRBV5-1 to TRBJ2-7; 7 bases match TRBD1. The CDR3 spans 15 residues. Germline values: CDR1 SGHRS, CDR2 YFSETQ. With V trimmed by 4 bases and J by 3 bases, 10 bases remained unmatched. The CDR3 loop reads CASSLLGDSNYEQYF. The sequenced CDR3 bases are TGCGCCAGCAGCCTTCTAGGGGACAGCAACTACGAG.

This clone was seen more than once but under ten times. Read data end 3 residues before the CDR3 end; the end is taken from the germline J gene. The chain is built from TRBV5-1 and TRBJ1-4; possible D gene TRBD1, 5 bases. CDR3 length: 15 residues. Germline V gives CDR1 SGHRS, CDR2 YFSETQ. Trimming stripped 2 bases from V and 2 bases from J, with 10 bases between. The CDR3 DNA, read in part, is TGCGCCAGCAGCTTCGGCAGGGCCACTAATGAAAAA. Its protein is CASSFGRATNEK. The full CDR3 sequence reads CASSFGRATNEKLFF.

As to this clone: The sequenced fragment ends 3 residues before the CDR3 boundary, so the rest is inferred from the germline J gene. The chain uses TRBV30 and TRBJ1-2; 10 nucleotides line up with TRBD1. This CDR3 is built from 15 residues. Germline V CDR1 and CDR2: GTSNPN, SVGIG (reference sequence). This CDR3 reads CAPKSGDRGSQGYTF. CDR3 bases read: TGTGCCCCAAAGTCAGGGGACAGGGGTTCTCAAGGC.

This clone came up many times. The read is 3 residues too short to cover the CDR3 end, so that end is filled in from the germline J gene. The chain is built from TRBV2 and TRBJ2-7; 7 nucleotides match TRBD1. V trimming: 7 bases; J trimming: 4 bases; junction bases outside the gene matches: 10. The CDR3 is 14 residues long. CDR1 is SNHLY, CDR2 FYNNEI, per germline. The CDR3 reads CASKLSGGPYEQYF. CDR3 DNA (partial): TGTGCCAGCAAGCTCTCAGGGGGTCCATACGAG. Complete variable domain (other parts from reference TRBV2 and TRBJ2-7): EPEVTQTPSHQVTQMGQEVILRCVPISNHLYFYWYRQILGQKVEFLVSFYNNEISEKSEIFDDQFSVERPDGSNFTLKIRSTKLEDSAMYFCASKLSGGPYEQYFGPGTRLTVT.

This clone appeared a few times. The CDR3 end falls 3 residues outside the read, so it is completed with the germline J gene. The chain employs TRBV19 and TRBJ1-6; tentatively, D is TRBD1 (6 bases). V lost 7 bases and J 7 bases, leaving 8 bases between the germline ends. Germline V gives CDR1 LNHDA, CDR2 SQIVND (reference sequence). The CDR3 is 12 residues long. The CDR3 is CASTDRNSPLHF. The CDR3 DNA, read in part, is TGTGCCAGTACGGACAGAAATTCACCC. Based on the CDR3 plus reference TRBV19 and TRBJ1-6, the full variable domain is DGGITQSPKYLFRKEGQNVTLSCEQNLNHDAMYWYRQDPGQGLRLIYYSQIVNDFQKGDIAEGYSVSREKKESFPLTVTSAQKNPTAFYLCASTDRNSPLHFGNGTRLTVT.

This clone occurred many times. The observed sequence ends 3 residues before the CDR3 terminus, with the missing tail filled in from the germline J gene. The chain joins TRBV18 to TRBJ2-3; tentative D call: TRBD2 (6 bases). CDR1 is KGHSH, CDR2 LQKENI, per germline. The CDR3 sequence is 15 residues long. V lost 5 bases, J lost 0 bases, and 12 bases lay in between. Here the CDR3 reads CASSKGLSSTDTQYF. The part of the CDR3 DNA that was read is TGTGCCAGCTCAAAGGGACTCTCTAGCACAGATACG. Filled out from reference TRBV18 and TRBJ2-3, the complete variable domain reads NAGVMQNPRHLVRRRGQEARLRCSPMKGHSHVYWYRQLPEEGLKFMVYLQKENIIDESGMPKERFSAEFPKEGPSILRIQQVVRGDSAAYFCASSKGLSSTDTQYFGPGTRLTVL.

A note on this clone: The read falls 3 residues short of the CDR3 end, and the missing part is taken from the germline J gene. This chain joins TRBV5-8 and TRBJ2-7, with TRBD1 matching 7 bases. V trimming: 0 bases; J trimming: 4 bases; junction bases outside the gene matches: 4. The CDR3 is made up of 14 amino acids. Germline V CDR1 and CDR2: SGHTS, YDEGEE. CDR3 residues: CASSLAGRGYEQYF. The sequenced CDR3 bases are TGTGCCAGCAGCTTGGCGGGCAGGGGGTACGAG. The variable domain in full, completed from reference TRBV5-8 and TRBJ2-7, reads EAGVTQSPTHLIKTRGQQATLRCSPISGHTSVYWYQQALGLGLQFLLWYDEGEERNRGNFPPRFSGRQFPNYSSELNVNALELEDSALYLCASSLAGRGYEQYFGPGTRLTVT.

This clone was detected only a few times. The CDR3 extends 3 residues past the end of the read, so its final part is completed from the germline J gene. V and J are TRBV29-1 and TRBJ1-2; 7 positions match TRBD1. Looked up from germline, CDR1 is SQVTM and CDR2 is ANQGSEA. Trimming at V came to 5 bases and at J to 7 bases, leaving 7 bases not matched to a gene. The length of the CDR3 is 12 residues. CDR3 bases read: TGCAGCGTTAAGGAGGGGGCGGCTGGC. Protein sequence: CSVKEGAAG. In full, the CDR3 reads CSVKEGAAGYTF.

This clone came up many times. The CDR3 end lies 3 residues beyond the end of the read and is filled in from the germline J gene. The genes are TRBV18 and TRBJ2-3; 7 positions match TRBD1. The germline gives CDR1 KGHSH, CDR2 LQKENI. CDR3 length: 14 residues. With 6 bases clipped from V and 2 bases from J, the junction kept 5 bases outside the gene matches. The covered CDR3 bases are TGTGCCAGCTCGCCCGGGACAGACACAGATACG. It encodes CASSPGTDTDT. The full CDR3 reads CASSPGTDTDTQYF.

The sample holds a few counts of this clone. The read gets to within 3 residues of the CDR3 end, and the germline J gene fills in the rest. This rearrangement joins TRBV30 to TRBJ2-7; 15 nucleotides agree with TRBD2. Germline CDR1 is GTSNPN and CDR2 is SVGIG (reference sequence). Trimming cost V 5 bases and J 6 bases; bases outside gene matches: 8. The CDR3 contains 15 residues. The CDR3 here is CAWDNPGLAGGEQYF. The sequenced part of the CDR3 DNA is TGTGCCTGGGACAATCCGGGACTAGCGGGAGGCGAG.

This clone was found many times. The CDR3 extends 3 residues past the end of the read, so its final part is completed from the germline J gene. J is TRBJ1-1 and V is TRBV29-1; 10 bases agree with TRBD1. The trim removed 5 bases at V and 3 bases at J, leaving 12 bases unmatched. The CDR3 is 16 amino acids. The germline V gene has CDR1 SQVTM and CDR2 ANQGSEA. The sequenced CDR3 bases are TGCAGCGTTCGAAAGCTTGGACAGGGGGAACACACTGAA. It is translated as CSVRKLGQGEHTE. In full, the CDR3 is CSVRKLGQGEHTEAFF.